The next 7 T cell receptor beta chains were all read from a single sample in a study of blood T cell repertoires in COVID-19. Libraries were prepared by immunoSEQ multiplex PCR; TCRdb keeps only in-frame clonotypes and omits some of them. The sample lists approximately 220,000 clones; around 84% were seen once. Sequencing was done on a sample of PBMCs or T cells enriched from blood (not recorded which). The receptors originated from a woman aged 40 to 50 with acute COVID-19.

V gene TRBV3-1 (or the pseudogene TRBV3-2) combines with J gene TRBJ2-2; TRBD1 is a possible D gene (6 bases). Germline lookup yields CDR1 LGHDT and CDR2 YNNKEL (reference sequence). The CDR3 has 15 amino acids. V lost 3 bases to trimming and J lost 3 bases, with 11 bases between them. CDR3 sequence (DNA): TGTGCCAGCAGCCACCGGGACACACACACCGGGGAGCTGTTTTTT. Amino acid sequence: CASSHRDTHTGELFF.

V and J are TRBV7-8 and TRBJ1-5; D is possibly TRBD1 (5 bases). Trimming removed 7 bases from V and 0 bases from J, with 13 bases in between. The CDR3 spans 15 residues. CDR1 is SGHVS and CDR2 is FQNEAQ in the germline V gene. CDR3 amino acids: CASKRSRDSNQPQHF. CDR3 coding DNA: TGTGCCAGCAAACGGAGCAGGGATAGCAATCAGCCCCAGCATTTT.

The gene calls are TRBV5-1 and TRBJ1-4; 7 bases match TRBD1. The V gene end was trimmed by 2 bases and the J gene end by 6 bases; junction bases not matched to a gene: 4. The CDR3 length is 14 residues. Germline CDR1 reads SGHRS; CDR2 reads YFSETQ. CDR3 in amino acids: CASSLQGTDEKLFF. The DNA for the CDR3 is TGCGCCAGCAGCTTACAGGGGACCGATGAAAAACTGTTTTTT.

The V call is TRBV9, the J call TRBJ1-1, with unresolved D. With 4 bases removed from V and 1 base from J, the gap between germline ends came to 11 bases. Germline CDR1 and CDR2: SGDLS and YYNGEE. The CDR3 loop spans 14 amino acids. For the CDR3, the DNA is TGTGCCAGCAGCTATGACGGGAAGAACACTGAAGCTTTCTTT. Amino acids: CASSYDGKNTEAFF.

The V call is TRBV2, the J call TRBJ2-5; 9 bases match TRBD2. Germline trimming cut 7 bases from V and 5 bases from J; bases unmatched to any gene: 14. This CDR3 spans 16 amino acids. The germline V gene has CDR1 SNHLY and CDR2 FYNNEI. DNA of the CDR3: TGTGCCAGCACTCCACGCGGGGGGGACTCTGTCGAGACCCAGTACTTC. Translated: CASTPRGGDSVETQYF.

The chain has TRBV5-1 and TRBJ2-5; 8 bases align to TRBD1. V shed 0 bases, J shed 2 bases, and the junction held 6 bases outside the gene matches. The CDR3 is made up of 16 amino acids. Germline V gene lookup returns CDR1 SGHRS and CDR2 YFSETQ. CDR3: CASSLGQGLPQETQYF. In DNA form, the CDR3 reads TGCGCCAGCAGCTTGGGACAGGGGCTGCCTCAAGAGACCCAGTACTTC.

The rearrangement links TRBV9 to TRBJ2-7; D might be TRBD2 (6 bases). The CDR3 runs to 14 residues. V gave up 4 bases and J gave up 0 bases, with 11 bases separating them. Germline V CDR1 and CDR2: SGDLS, YYNGEE. As DNA, the CDR3 is TGTGCCAGCAGCCCCGGACTATCCTCCTACGAGCAGTACTTC. Translation: CASSPGLSSYEQYF.